This is a list of T cell receptor beta chains from one sample in a study of T cells expressing NK-cell markers. From its re-call of the 5' RACE reads, TCRdb lists each CDR3 protein once, without DNA. The sample's table shows 500,000 to 700,000 distinct CDR3 sequences. The sequenced sample was blood T cells: a sorted CD56 or NKG2C T cell subset, CD4+ or CD8+ T cells, or bulk PBMC T cells (not recorded which). The source is a man in his late teens or twenties in good health. CDR3s include the opening cysteine and the closing phenylalanine or tryptophan.

j_gene,v_gene,CDR3aa
TRBJ1-5,TRBV10-3,CAISAAGVSQPQHF
TRBJ2-7,TRBV4-3,CASSQTDRGSSYEQYF
TRBJ2-7,TRBV4-2,CASSQGEDRYEQYF
TRBJ2-4,TRBV29-1,CSVEDGGDIQYF
TRBJ2-7,TRBV30,CAWGQMGYEQYF
TRBJ2-1,TRBV20-1,CSARTEYNEQFF
TRBJ2-3,TRBV29-1,CSVDPLLGEWKTDTQYF
TRBJ1-1,TRBV25-1,CASSGRANTEAFF
TRBJ2-7,TRBV5-6,CASSAGSPYEQYF
TRBJ2-5,TRBV27,CASSPLRLAGGETQYF
TRBJ2-7,TRBV7-9,CASSFGVPNYEQYF
TRBJ2-1,TRBV25-1,CASSTRSFFYNEQFF
TRBJ2-7,TRBV6-5,CASSLMSMGLKRDEQYF
TRBJ2-2,TRBV4-3,CASSQDQLGGGTGELFF
TRBJ1-6,TRBV5-5,CASSLGPQGPPNSPLHF
TRBJ2-5,TRBV5-1,CASSLEQRSQETQYF
TRBJ2-5,TRBV4-3,CASSQDFSETQYF
TRBJ2-7,TRBV4-3,CASSQEGAGGIRSEQYF
TRBJ2-3,TRBV4-1,CASSQGAGFMTDTQYF
TRBJ2-5,TRBV6-1,CASSDGLPPGEETQYF
TRBJ1-2,TRBV7-2,CASSSSSGGYGYTF
TRBJ2-2,TRBV5-6,CASSLDYGGGTGELFF
TRBJ1-4,TRBV12-3/TRBV12-4,CASNGQGKTTNEKLFF
TRBJ2-3,TRBV4-3,CASSQDIPTSGYTDTQYF
TRBJ2-1,TRBV18,CASSPPDREYYNEQFF
TRBJ1-1,TRBV3-1,CASSPRGGKSFF
TRBJ1-2,TRBV11-3,CASSLGQLFGYTF
TRBJ2-3,TRBV27,CASSLGRGPTQYF
TRBJ1-2,TRBV30,CAWGGQTRLNYGYTF
TRBJ2-2,TRBV6-1,CASMRAGGNTWELFF
TRBJ2-1,TRBV7-8,CASSLEMRGRGIRYEQFF
TRBJ2-7,TRBV12-3/TRBV12-4,CASSTGTHTYEQYF
TRBJ2-7,TRBV12-3/TRBV12-4,CASSFGATGGGNEQYF
TRBJ1-2,TRBV5-6,CASSLGGRVRYGYTF
TRBJ2-3,TRBV13,CASSIRVTDTQYF
TRBJ1-3,TRBV20-1,CSAHERGAGNTIYF
TRBJ1-5,TRBV5-1,CASSVEWGNQPQHF
TRBJ2-1,TRBV6-2/TRBV6-3,CASSYAQGVHVEQFF
TRBJ2-7,TRBV4-1,CASSRNMQQYF
TRBJ1-4,TRBV12-3/TRBV12-4,CASNLGDREKLFF
TRBJ1-5,TRBV7-9,CASSSGMSNQPQHF
TRBJ2-7,TRBV12-3/TRBV12-4,CASSPLEGQGSVEQYF
TRBJ2-1,TRBV7-9,CASRRTGTTDDEQFF